This T cell receptor (beta chain) emerged from a study of shared clonotypes between healthy human individuals. At deep level, the assay was performed. Libraries were prepared by immunoSEQ multiplex PCR; TCRdb keeps only in-frame clonotypes and omits some of them. Of 2 million to 2.5 million clones listed, over 85% are singletons. This CDR3 contains 14 residues. Germline V gene lookup returns CDR1 MNHNS and CDR2 SASEGT. Trimming shortened V by 1 base and J by 1 base, and 7 bases separated the two germline ends. Notes on this clone: Its antigen is undetermined.

Naive CD4+ cells were CD45RA-selected; the remaining cells were memory. Study-wide results and caveats: Some naive CD4 clonotypes, about 5.5%, turned up in common across several donors. Memory subsets generally showed lower estimated richness than naive subsets.

This sequence joins TRBV6-1 and TRBJ1-1; maybe TRBD1 (5 bases). The sequenced sample was naive CD4+ T cells from PBMCs. The sample's subset: CD45RA+ positively selected. The sequence was obtained from a man younger than 35 in good health. Some clones in this sample may be carry-over from other donors' samples. The CDR3 loop is CASSEDRQNTEAFF. DNA of the CDR3: TGTGCCAGCAGTGAAGACAGGCAGAACACTGAAGCTTTCTTT.